The T cell receptor (beta chain) described here comes from a study of T cells expressing NK-cell markers. Study-level information: Investigators obtained TCR beta repertoires from sorted CD3+CD56+NKG2C+, CD3+CD56+NKG2C- and CD3+CD56-NKG2C+ T cells. Study results and limitations: CD8+ T cells in roughly six donors included dominant NKG2C+ clonotypes at about 1.0-8%. Unclear, still, was the HCMV specificity of the expanded NKG2C+ T cell clones.

As the method of synthesis, 5'RACE template switching with UMIs yielded TCR beta cDNA. Following a re-call of the 5' RACE reads, TCRdb has one entry per CDR3 protein and lacks DNA. This repertoire includes approximately 460,000 distinct CDR3 sequences. Per the germline V gene, CDR1 is MDHEN and CDR2 is SYDVKM. The CDR3 spans 14 residues. Note on this clonotype: Its target is not known.

The material sequenced was blood T cells: a sorted CD56 or NKG2C T cell subset, CD4+ or CD8+ T cells, or bulk PBMC T cells (not recorded which). The sequence was obtained from a woman aged 18 to 69 in good health. The chain employs TRBV28 and TRBJ2-7; TCRdb's D call of TRBD2 is untestable without DNA. The CDR3 spells CASTRALRAYEQYF.